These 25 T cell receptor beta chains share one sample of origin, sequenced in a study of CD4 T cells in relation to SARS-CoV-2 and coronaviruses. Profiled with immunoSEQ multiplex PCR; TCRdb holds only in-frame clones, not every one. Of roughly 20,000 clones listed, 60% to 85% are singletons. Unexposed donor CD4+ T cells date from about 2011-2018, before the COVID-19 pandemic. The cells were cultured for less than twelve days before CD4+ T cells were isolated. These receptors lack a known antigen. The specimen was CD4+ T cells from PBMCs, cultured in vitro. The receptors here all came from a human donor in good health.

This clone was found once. The CDR3: CASSQSQTGGSGNTIYF. CDR3 DNA: TGTGCCAGCAGCCAGAGCCAAACAGGGGGCTCTGGAAACACCATATATTTT. The chain recombines TRBV3-1 (or the pseudogene TRBV3-2) with TRBJ1-3; TRBD1 matches at 8 bases. V lost 3 bases, J lost 0 bases, and 7 bases stayed unmatched. The CDR3 is 17 amino acids. CDR1 and CDR2 (germline): LGHDT, YNNKEL (reference sequence).

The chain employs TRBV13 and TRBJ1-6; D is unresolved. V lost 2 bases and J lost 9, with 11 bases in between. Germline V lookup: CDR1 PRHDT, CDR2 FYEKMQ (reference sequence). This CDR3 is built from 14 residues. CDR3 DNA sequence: TGTGCCAGCAGCTTATCAGACATCGGTTCACCCCTCCACTTT. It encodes CASSLSDIGSPLHF.

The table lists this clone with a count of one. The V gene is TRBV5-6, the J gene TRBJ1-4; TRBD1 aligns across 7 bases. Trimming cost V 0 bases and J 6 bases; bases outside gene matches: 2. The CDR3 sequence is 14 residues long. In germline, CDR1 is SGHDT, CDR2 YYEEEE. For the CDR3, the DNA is TGTGCCAGCAGCTTGGCCGGGACAGATGAAAAACTGTTTTTT. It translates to CASSLAGTDEKLFF.

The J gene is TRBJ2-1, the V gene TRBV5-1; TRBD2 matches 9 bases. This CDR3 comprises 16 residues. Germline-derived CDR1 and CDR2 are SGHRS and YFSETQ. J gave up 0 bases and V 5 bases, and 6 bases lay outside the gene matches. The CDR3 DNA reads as TGCGCCAGCAGACCGCTAGCGGGGAGCTCCTACAATGAGCAGTTCTTC. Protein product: CASRPLAGSSYNEQFF.

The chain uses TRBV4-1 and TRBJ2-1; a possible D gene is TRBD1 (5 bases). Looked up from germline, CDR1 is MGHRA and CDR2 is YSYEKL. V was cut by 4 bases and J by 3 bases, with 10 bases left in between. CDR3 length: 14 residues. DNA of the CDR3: TGCGCCAGCAGCCCATTGACAGTCTACAATGAGCAGTTCTTC. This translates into CASSPLTVYNEQFF.

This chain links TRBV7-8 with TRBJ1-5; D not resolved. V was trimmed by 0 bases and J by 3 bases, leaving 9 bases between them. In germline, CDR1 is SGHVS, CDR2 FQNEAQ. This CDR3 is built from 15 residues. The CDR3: CASSLALMDNQPQHF. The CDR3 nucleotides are TGTGCCAGCAGCTTAGCCCTCATGGACAATCAGCCCCAGCATTTT.

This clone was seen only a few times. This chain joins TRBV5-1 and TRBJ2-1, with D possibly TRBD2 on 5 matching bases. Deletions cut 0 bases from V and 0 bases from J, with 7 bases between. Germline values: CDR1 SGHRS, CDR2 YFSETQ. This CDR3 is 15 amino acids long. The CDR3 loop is CASSLGGSSYNEQFF. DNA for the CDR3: TGCGCCAGCAGCTTGGGTGGGAGCTCCTACAATGAGCAGTTCTTC.

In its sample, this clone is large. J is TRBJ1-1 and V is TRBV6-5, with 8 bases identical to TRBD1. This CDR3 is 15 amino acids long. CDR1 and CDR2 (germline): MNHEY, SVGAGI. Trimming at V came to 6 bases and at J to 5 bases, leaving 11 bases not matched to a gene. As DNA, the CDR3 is TGTGCCAGCAGCGACAGAGGACAGGGTCTGACTGAAGCTTTCTTT. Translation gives CASSDRGQGLTEAFF.

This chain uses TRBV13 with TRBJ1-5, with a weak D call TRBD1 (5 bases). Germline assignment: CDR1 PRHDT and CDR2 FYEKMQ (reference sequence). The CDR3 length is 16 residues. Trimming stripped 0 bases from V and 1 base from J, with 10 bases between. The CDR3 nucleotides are TGTGCCAGCAGCTTAGGAGGGGTTAGGAGCAATCAGCCCCAGCATTTT. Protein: CASSLGGVRSNQPQHF.

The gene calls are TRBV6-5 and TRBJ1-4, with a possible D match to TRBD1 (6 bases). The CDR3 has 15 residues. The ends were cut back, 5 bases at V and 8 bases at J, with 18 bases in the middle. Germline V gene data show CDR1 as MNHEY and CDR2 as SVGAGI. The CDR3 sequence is CASSNTQGTYEKLFF. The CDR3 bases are TGTGCCAGCAGTAACACTCAGGGGACTTACGAAAAACTGTTTTTT.

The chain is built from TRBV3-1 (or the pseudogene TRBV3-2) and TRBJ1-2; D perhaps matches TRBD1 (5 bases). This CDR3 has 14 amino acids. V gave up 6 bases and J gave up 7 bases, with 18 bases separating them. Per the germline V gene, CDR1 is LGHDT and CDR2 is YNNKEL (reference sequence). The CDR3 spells CASSPGLLSGGYTF. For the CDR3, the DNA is TGTGCCAGCAGTCCGGGACTGCTAAGTGGTGGCTACACCTTC.

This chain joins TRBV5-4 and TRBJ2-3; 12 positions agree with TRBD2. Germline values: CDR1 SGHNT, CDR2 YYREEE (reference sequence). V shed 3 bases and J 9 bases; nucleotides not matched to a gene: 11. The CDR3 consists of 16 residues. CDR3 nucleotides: TGTGCCAGCAGCTCTAGGACTAGCGGGAAAGATGGAACGCAGTATTTT. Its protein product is CASSSRTSGKDGTQYF.

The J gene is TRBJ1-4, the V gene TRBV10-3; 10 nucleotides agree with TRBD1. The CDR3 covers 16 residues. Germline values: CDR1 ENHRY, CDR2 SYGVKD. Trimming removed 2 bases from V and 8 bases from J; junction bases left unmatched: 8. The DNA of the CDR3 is TGTGCCATCAGTGAGATTTTCGGGACAGGGGTCGAAAAACTGTTTTTT. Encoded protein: CAISEIFGTGVEKLFF.

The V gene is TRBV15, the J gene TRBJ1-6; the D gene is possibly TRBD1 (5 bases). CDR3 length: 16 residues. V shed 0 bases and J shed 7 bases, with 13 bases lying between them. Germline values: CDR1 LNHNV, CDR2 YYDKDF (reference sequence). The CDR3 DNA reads TGTGCCACCAGCAGAGATCACCCGGGGACCAATTCACCCCTCCACTTT. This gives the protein CATSRDHPGTNSPLHF.

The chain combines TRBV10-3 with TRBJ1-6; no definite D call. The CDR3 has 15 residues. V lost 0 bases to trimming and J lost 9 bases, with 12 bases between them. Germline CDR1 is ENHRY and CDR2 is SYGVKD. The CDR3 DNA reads TGTGCCATCAGTGAGTCGACCGGCGGAATTTCACCCCTCCACTTT. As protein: CAISESTGGISPLHF.

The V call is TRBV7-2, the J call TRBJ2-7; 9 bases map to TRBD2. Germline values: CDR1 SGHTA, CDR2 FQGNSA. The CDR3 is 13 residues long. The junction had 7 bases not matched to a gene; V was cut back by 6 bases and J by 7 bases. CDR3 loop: CASSNRGGGEQYF. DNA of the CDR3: TGTGCCAGCAGTAACCGCGGGGGGGGTGAGCAGTACTTC.

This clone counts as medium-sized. The CDR3 DNA reads TGCGCCAGCAGCAACGGACTAGCGGGATTGGAGCAGTACTTC. This translates into CASSNGLAGLEQYF. V gene TRBV5-1 combines with J gene TRBJ2-7; 12 positions match TRBD2. Germline CDR1 is SGHRS and CDR2 is YFSETQ. Trimming at V came to 4 bases and at J to 7 bases, leaving 6 bases not matched to a gene. The CDR3 has 14 amino acids.

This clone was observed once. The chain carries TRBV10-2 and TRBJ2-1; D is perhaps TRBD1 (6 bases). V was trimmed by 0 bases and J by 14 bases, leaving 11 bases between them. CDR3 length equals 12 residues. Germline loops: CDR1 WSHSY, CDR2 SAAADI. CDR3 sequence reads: CASSESLQGKFF. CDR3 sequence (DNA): TGCGCCAGCAGTGAGTCTTTGCAGGGGAAGTTCTTC.

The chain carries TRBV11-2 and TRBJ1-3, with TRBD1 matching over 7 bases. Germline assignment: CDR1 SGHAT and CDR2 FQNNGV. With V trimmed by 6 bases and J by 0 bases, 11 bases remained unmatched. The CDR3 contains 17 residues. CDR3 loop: CASSSDRLRSSGNTIYF. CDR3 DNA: TGTGCCAGCAGTTCGGACAGGTTGCGATCCTCTGGAAACACCATATATTTT. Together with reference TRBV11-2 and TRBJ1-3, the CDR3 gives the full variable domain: EAGVAQSPRYKIIEKRQSVAFWCNPISGHATLYWYQQILGQGPKLLIQFQNNGVVDDSQLPKDRFSAERLKGVDSTLKIQPAKLEDSAVYLCASSSDRLRSSGNTIYFGEGSWLTVV.

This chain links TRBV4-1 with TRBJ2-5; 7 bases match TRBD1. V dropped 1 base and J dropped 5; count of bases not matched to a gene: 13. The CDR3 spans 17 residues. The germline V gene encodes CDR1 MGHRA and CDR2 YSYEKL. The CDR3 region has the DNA TGCGCCAGCAGCCAAGGTAGCAGGACAGGAGGTTTTGAGACCCAGTACTTC. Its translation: CASSQGSRTGGFETQYF.

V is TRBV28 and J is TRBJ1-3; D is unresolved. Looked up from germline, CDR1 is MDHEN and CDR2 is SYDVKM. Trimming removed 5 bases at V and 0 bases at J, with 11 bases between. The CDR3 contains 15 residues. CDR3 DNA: TGTGCCAGCAGTCATCGTGGGAGCTCTGGAAACACCATATATTTT. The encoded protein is CASSHRGSSGNTIYF. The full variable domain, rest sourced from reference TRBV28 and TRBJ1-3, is DVKVTQSSRYLVKRTGEKVFLECVQDMDHENMFWYRQDPGLGLRLIYFSYDVKMKEKGDIPEGYSVSREKKERFSLILESASTNQTSMYLCASSHRGSSGNTIYFGEGSWLTVV.

Here the CDR3 DNA reads TGCGCCAGCAGCCAAGTTCCGGACTCTTACGAGCAGTACTTC. Protein sequence: CASSQVPDSYEQYF. This chain joins TRBV4-1 and TRBJ2-7, with TRBD2 as a possible D gene (5 bases). Germline CDR1 reads MGHRA; CDR2 reads YSYEKL. Trimming shortened V by 1 base and J by 4 bases, and 11 bases separated the two germline ends. CDR3 length equals 14 residues.

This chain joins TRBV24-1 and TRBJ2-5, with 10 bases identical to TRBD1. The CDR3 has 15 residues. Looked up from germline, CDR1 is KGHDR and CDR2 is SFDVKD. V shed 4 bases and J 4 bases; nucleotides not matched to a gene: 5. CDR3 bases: TGTGCCACCAGTGAACCTGACAGGGGGCTAGAGACCCAGTACTTC. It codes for CATSEPDRGLETQYF.

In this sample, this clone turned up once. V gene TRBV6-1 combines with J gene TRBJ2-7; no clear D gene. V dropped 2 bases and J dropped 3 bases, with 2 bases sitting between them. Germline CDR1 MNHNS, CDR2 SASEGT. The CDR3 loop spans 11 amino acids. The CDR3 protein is CASSELYEQYF. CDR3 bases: TGTGCCAGCAGTGAACTCTACGAGCAGTACTTC.

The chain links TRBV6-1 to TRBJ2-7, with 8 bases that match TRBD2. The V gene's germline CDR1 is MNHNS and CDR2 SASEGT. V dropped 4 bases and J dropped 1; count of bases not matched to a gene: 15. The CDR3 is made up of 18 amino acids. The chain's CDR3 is CASSVRRAGGDSSYEQYF. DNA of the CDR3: TGTGCCAGCAGTGTACGGCGGGCGGGGGGCGATTCTTCCTACGAGCAGTACTTC.